These T cell receptor beta chains were read from a single sample in a study of T-cell memory formation after mild COVID-19. TCRdb redid the calling of the 5' RACE reads with MiXCR, one entry per CDR3 protein. The sample has around 500,000 distinct CDR3 sequences, roughly 18% seen once; the top ten hold 12%. The sample consisted of PBMCs or a T cell subset sorted from them (not recorded which). The receptors stem from an adult woman who had mild COVID-19 (a few samples of this study predate the infection). Cell type and time point are not known. CDR3s include the opening cysteine and the closing phenylalanine or tryptophan. The D gene is left open where the match is weak. Rows give clone size only sometimes, using once, few, many, or a class for an expanded clone.

J	V	D	size	DNA	CDR3
TRBJ2-2	TRBV14	TRBD2	many	TGTGCCAGCAGCCACCCGGGACTAGCGGGAGACACCGGGGAGCTGTTTTTT	CASSHPGLAGDTGELFF
TRBJ2-2	TRBV19	TRBD2	many	TGTGCCAGTAGTCCCCCGGGGGGGGGATCCGGGGAGCTGTTTTTT	CASSPPGGGSGELFF
TRBJ1-2	TRBV5-1	-	many	TGCGCCAGCAGCCCCGGACAGACCTATGGCTACACCTTC	CASSPGQTYGYTF
TRBJ1-2	TRBV5-1	-	few	TGCGCCAGCAGCTTCGCAGGGCCAAAAGGCTACACCTTC	CASSFAGPKGYTF
TRBJ1-5	TRBV4-3	-	-	TGCGCCAGCAGCCAAGACAGGTATAGCAATCAGCCCCAGCATTTT	CASSQDRYSNQPQHF
TRBJ1-3	TRBV5-1	-	-	TGCGCCAGCAGGTTACAGCCAAGCTCTGGAAACACCATATATTTT	CASRLQPSSGNTIYF
TRBJ2-3	TRBV7-3	-	-	TGTGACAGCAGCTTAAATGGGTTCACAGATACGCAGTATTTT	CDSSLNGFTDTQYF
TRBJ2-1	TRBV7-2	-	-	TGTGCCAGCAGCTTAGGGGACGGGCGCAATGAGCAGTTCTTC	CASSLGDGRNEQFF
TRBJ2-3	TRBV6-2/TRBV6-3	TRBD2	few	TGTGCCAGCAGGCCTAGCGGGACCTCCACAGATACGCAGTATTTT	CASRPSGTSTDTQYF
TRBJ2-1	TRBV5-8	TRBD2	few	TGTGCCAGCAGCAAAAGGACTAGCGGGATACCCCTCTACAATGAGCAGTTCTTC	CASSKRTSGIPLYNEQFF
TRBJ1-1	TRBV7-9	-	few	TGTGCCAGCAGCTTAGATGTGGGTGAAGCTTTCTTT	CASSLDVGEAFF
TRBJ1-5	TRBV19	-	-	TGTGCCAGTAGTTCTTACAGTCTCAATCAGCCCCAGCATTTT	CASSSYSLNQPQHF
TRBJ2-5	TRBV30	-	few	TGTGCCTGGAGTTTATGGGGAAGCCCCTCAGGAGAGACCCAGTACTTC	CAWSLWGSPSGETQYF
TRBJ2-1	TRBV5-1	-	few	TGCGCCAGCAGAGGGGACGGATACAATGAGCAGTTCTTC	CASRGDGYNEQFF
TRBJ1-1	TRBV11-2	-	many	TGTGCCAGCAGCACCAATGGCAGGGCAGGGACTGAAGCTTTCTTT	CASSTNGRAGTEAFF
TRBJ2-2	TRBV2	TRBD1	-	TGTGCCAGCAGAGGGGGCAGGACCGGGGAGCTGTTTTTT	CASRGGRTGELFF
TRBJ2-7	TRBV10-3	TRBD2	-	TGTGCCATCGGTTGGCGGGAGTCCCTCGAGCAGTACTTC	CAIGWRESLEQYF
TRBJ2-7	TRBV10-3	-	few	TGTGCCATCAGCTCTGGGGGGACAGACTACGAGCAGTACTTC	CAISSGGTDYEQYF
TRBJ2-5	TRBV4-2	-	few	TGTGCCAGCAGCCATCGGTCTAAGGGGGAGACCCAGTACTTC	CASSHRSKGETQYF
TRBJ1-2	TRBV5-1	-	few	TGCGCCAGCAGCCTGGACAGCGATTGGTATGGCTACACCTTC	CASSLDSDWYGYTF
TRBJ2-7	TRBV6-5	-	few	TGTGCCAGCAGTTACACGGGACCTGCCTACGAGCAGTACTTC	CASSYTGPAYEQYF
TRBJ1-2	TRBV4-3	-	-	TGCGCCAGCAGCCAAGATCCCCGGACTAACTATGGCTACACCTTC	CASSQDPRTNYGYTF
TRBJ1-5	TRBV3-1	-	many	TGTGCCAGCAGCCAAGTTCCGGGCAGGGGTCAGCCCCAGCATTTT	CASSQVPGRGQPQHF
TRBJ1-6	TRBV4-1	-	-	TGCGCCAGCAGCCAAGAGGGGATTGGTTCACCCCTCCACTTT	CASSQEGIGSPLHF
TRBJ2-7	TRBV2	-	few	TGTGCCTTTCGCGGGCAGACCTACTACGAGCAGTACTTC	CAFRGQTYYEQYF
TRBJ2-1	TRBV6-5	-	few	TGTGCCAGCAGTTACTCATTCTACAATGAGCAGTTCTTC	CASSYSFYNEQFF
TRBJ1-5	TRBV3-1	-	-	TGTGCCAGCAGCCAAATGGGGTCTCAGCCCCAGCATTTT	CASSQMGSQPQHF
TRBJ1-2	TRBV29-1	-	many	TGCAGCGTGTTTGGCGGGGATGGCTACACCTTC	CSVFGGDGYTF
TRBJ1-3	TRBV12-3/TRBV12-4	-	few	TGTGCCAGCAGTTCGCCGGGGCGAGGAAACACCATATATTTT	CASSSPGRGNTIYF
TRBJ2-1	TRBV7-6	-	-	TGTGCCAGCAGCAACGGACTACACGGGACCGAGGATGAGCAGTTCTTC	CASSNGLHGTEDEQFF
TRBJ1-5	TRBV12-3/TRBV12-4	-	-	TGTGCCAGCACCAGGGGTTGGCCCCAGCATTTT	CASTRGWPQHF
TRBJ2-7	TRBV5-1	TRBD1	-	TGCGCCAGCAGCTCCCCCCGGACAGGGGCCTACGAGCAGTACTTC	CASSSPRTGAYEQYF
TRBJ1-2	TRBV5-1	-	once	TGCGCCAGCAGCTTCGAGTCTCTTTATGGCTACACCTTC	CASSFESLYGYTF
TRBJ2-7	TRBV11-2	-	many	TGTGCCAGCAGCTTCGCCCCGGGGCCACAATACGAGCAGTACTTC	CASSFAPGPQYEQYF
TRBJ1-5	TRBV18	TRBD1	many	TGTGCCAGCTCACCGACAGGGGGCAATCAGCCCCAGCATTTT	CASSPTGGNQPQHF
TRBJ2-7	TRBV7-9	TRBD1	few	TGTGCCAGCAGCTTCGCCTTAACAGGGGTTAACTCCTACGAGCAGTACTTC	CASSFALTGVNSYEQYF
TRBJ2-7	TRBV5-1	-	few	TGCGCCAGCACCACCGAGCCCGGGGGTGGAGAGCAGTACTTC	CASTTEPGGGEQYF
TRBJ2-7	TRBV12-3/TRBV12-4	-	few	TGTGCCAGCAGTTTAGCGCTAATCGGAGTCCCGGCCGAGCAGTACTTC	CASSLALIGVPAEQYF
TRBJ1-4	TRBV7-9	-	few	TGTGCCAGCAGCTTAGGGGCAGGGGACCCTGAAAAACTGTTTTTT	CASSLGAGDPEKLFF
TRBJ2-3	TRBV12-3/TRBV12-4	-	-	TGTGCCAGCAGCAATCCACTAATGAGAGATACGCAGTATTTT	CASSNPLMRDTQYF
TRBJ2-7	TRBV5-6	-	few	TGTGCCAGCAGCTATCTACAGAGAGTCTACGAGCAGTACTTC	CASSYLQRVYEQYF